This T cell receptor beta chain was found in a study of blood T cell repertoires in COVID-19. Study details: Nucleic acid was either cDNA or gDNA, and it came from T cells, B-cell-depleted T cells, or PBMCs.

CDR1 MNHEY and CDR2 SVGAGI come from the germline V gene. V gave up 0 bases and J gave up 4 bases, with 12 bases separating them. The CDR3 is 15 amino acids. The table lists this clone with a count of one. Profiling relied on immunoSEQ multiplex PCR, and the TCRdb table lists in-frame clones only, not all of them. In the table there are 250,000 to 400,000 clones, around 87% of which are singletons. The study counted Cohort 3 donors as recovered given two negative PCRs, clearance, or symptom resolution. V is TRBV6-5 and J is TRBJ1-2; D unclear. The source material was PBMCs or T cells enriched from blood (not recorded which). The sequence derives from a woman in her twenties or thirties who had recovered from COVID-19. The CDR3: CASSYSRWVPYGYTF. The DNA of the CDR3 is TGTGCCAGCAGTTACTCGAGGTGGGTCCCCTATGGCTACACCTTC.